This TCR beta chain was retrieved from a study of glioma-infiltrating T cells after dendritic cell vaccination. Noted time point: after dendritic cell vaccination, including at tumor progression/relapse. Selection required adequate fresh-frozen tumor tissue plus more than two years' survival data. Isocitrate dehydrogenase mutation was absent in all glioblastoma patients. Input was approximately 2.1 ug genomic DNA, or all available if less. Amplification used 60 V beta primers and 13 J beta primers. Using immunoSEQ multiplex PCR, the repertoire was profiled, and TCRdb retains in-frame clones only, with some absent. The sample yields approximately 50,000 clones, around nine tenths seen once. Germline CDR1 reads SEHNR; CDR2 reads FQNEAQ (reference sequence). CDR3 length: 17 residues. The V segment lost 6 bases and the J segment 6 bases; nucleotides outside the gene matches: 18.

Source: blood, taken after dendritic cell vaccination. This receptor was taken from a human donor with glioblastoma. The chain joins TRBV7-9 to TRBJ2-7; 9 bases fit TRBD2. CDR3 nucleotides: TGTGCCAGCAGGCCGACGTGGAATGATAGCGGGAGCGGCGAGCAGTACTTC. Protein product: CASRPTWNDSGSGEQYF.